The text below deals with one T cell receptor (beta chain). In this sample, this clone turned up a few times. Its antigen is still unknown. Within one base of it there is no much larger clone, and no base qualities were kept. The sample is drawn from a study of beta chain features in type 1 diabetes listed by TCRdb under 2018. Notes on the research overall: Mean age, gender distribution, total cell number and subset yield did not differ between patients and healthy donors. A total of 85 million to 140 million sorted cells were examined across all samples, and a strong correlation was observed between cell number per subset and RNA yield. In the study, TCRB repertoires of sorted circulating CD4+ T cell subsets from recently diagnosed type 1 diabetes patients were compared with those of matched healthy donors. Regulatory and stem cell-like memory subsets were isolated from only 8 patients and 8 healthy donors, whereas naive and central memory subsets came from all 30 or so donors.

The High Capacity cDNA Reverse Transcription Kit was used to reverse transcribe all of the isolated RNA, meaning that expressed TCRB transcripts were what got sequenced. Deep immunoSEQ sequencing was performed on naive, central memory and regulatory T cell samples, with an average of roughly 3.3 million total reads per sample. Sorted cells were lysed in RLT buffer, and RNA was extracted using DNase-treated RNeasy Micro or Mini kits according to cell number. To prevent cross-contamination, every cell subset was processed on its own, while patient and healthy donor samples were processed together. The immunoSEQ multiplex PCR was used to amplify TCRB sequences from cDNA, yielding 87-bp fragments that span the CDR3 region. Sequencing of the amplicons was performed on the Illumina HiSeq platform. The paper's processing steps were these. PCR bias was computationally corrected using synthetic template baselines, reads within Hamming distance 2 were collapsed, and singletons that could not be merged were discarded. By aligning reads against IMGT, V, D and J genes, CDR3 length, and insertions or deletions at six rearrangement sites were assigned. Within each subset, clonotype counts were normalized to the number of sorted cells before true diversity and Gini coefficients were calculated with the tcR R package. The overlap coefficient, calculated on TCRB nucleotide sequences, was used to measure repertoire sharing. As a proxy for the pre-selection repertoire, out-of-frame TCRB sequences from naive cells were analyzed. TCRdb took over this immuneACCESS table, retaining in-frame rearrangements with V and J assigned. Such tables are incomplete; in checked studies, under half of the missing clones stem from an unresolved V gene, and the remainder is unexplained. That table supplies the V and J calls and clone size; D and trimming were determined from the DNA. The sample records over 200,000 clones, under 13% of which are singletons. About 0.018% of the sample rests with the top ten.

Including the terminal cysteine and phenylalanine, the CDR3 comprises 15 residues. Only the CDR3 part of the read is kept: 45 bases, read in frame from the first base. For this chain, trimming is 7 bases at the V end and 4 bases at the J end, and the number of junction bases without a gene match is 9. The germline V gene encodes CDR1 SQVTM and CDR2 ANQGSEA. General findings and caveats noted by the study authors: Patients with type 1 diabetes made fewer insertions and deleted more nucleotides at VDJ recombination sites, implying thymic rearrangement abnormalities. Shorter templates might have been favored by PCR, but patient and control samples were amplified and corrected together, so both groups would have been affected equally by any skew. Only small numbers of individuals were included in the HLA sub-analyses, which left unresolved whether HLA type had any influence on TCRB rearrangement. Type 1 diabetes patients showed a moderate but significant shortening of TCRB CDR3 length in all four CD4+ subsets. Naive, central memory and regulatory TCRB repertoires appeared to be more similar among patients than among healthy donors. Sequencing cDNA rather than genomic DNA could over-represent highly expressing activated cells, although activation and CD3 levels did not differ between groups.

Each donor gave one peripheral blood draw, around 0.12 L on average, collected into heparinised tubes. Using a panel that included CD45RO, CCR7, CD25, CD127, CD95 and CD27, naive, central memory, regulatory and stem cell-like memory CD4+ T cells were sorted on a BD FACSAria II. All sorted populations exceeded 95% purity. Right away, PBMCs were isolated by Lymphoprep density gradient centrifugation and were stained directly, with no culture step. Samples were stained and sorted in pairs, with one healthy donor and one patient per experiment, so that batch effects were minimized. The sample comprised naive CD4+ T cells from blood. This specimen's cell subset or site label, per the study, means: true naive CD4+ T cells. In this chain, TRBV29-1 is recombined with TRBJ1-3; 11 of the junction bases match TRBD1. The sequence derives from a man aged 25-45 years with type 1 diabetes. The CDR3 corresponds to CSARRTGGPGNTIYF. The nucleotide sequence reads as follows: TGCAGCGCCCGAAGGACAGGGGGCCCAGGAAACACCATATATTTT.